Following are 17 T cell receptor beta chains from one sample sequenced in a study of blood T cell repertoires in COVID-19. TCRdb keeps only in-frame clones here, not all; method: immunoSEQ multiplex PCR. Among around 200,000 clones, around 85% were seen once, and the ten largest hold 0.72%. Sample: peripheral blood. The receptors were sampled from a man aged 40-49 years with acute or convalescent COVID-19.

The V call is TRBV7-6, the J call TRBJ2-1, with 7 bases that match TRBD2. J gave up 2 bases and V 0 bases, and 13 bases lay outside the gene matches. Germline assignment: CDR1 SGHVS and CDR2 FNYEAQ. The CDR3 length is 19 residues. DNA of the CDR3: TGTGCCAGCAGCTTAGCGTGGTTTTCGGGGGAGGGCCCCTACAATGAGCAGTTCTTC. This encodes CASSLAWFSGEGPYNEQFF.

The chain recombines TRBV7-9 with TRBJ2-4; possibly TRBD2 for D (6 bases). The CDR3 length is 16 residues. V shed 5 bases and J shed 0 bases, with 14 bases lying between them. CDR1 and CDR2 from the germline V gene are SEHNR and FQNEAQ (reference sequence). This chain's CDR3 is CASSIRDSRAKNIQYF. CDR3 coding DNA: TGTGCCAGCAGCATTCGGGACTCACGAGCCAAAAACATTCAGTACTTC.

With respect to this clone: Within the sample, other DNA sequences also encode this same CDR3. The V gene is TRBV5-6, the J gene TRBJ2-7, with D unresolved. The CDR3 is 12 amino acids. Per the germline V gene, CDR1 is SGHDT and CDR2 is YYEEEE. The V gene lost 1 base and the J gene lost 2 bases, with 4 bases spanning the gap. CDR3 sequence: CASSLTAYEQYF. CDR3 nucleotides: TGTGCCAGCAGCTTGACGGCCTACGAGCAGTACTTC.

The CDR3 DNA reads TGTGCCTGGAGAGGGGGCTACGAGCAGTACTTC. Protein: CAWRGGYEQYF. The genes are TRBV30 and TRBJ2-7; D is possibly TRBD1 (6 bases). Per germline, CDR1 GTSNPN and CDR2 SVGIG (reference sequence). The germline V and J ends were trimmed by 3 bases and 3 bases, with 6 bases remaining between them. The CDR3 consists of 11 residues.

Written as DNA, the CDR3 is TGTGCCAGCAGCCACAGGGCCCTTAACTATGGCTACACCTTC. This codes for CASSHRALNYGYTF. J is TRBJ1-2 and V is TRBV7-9, with D possibly TRBD1 on 6 matching bases. This CDR3 is 14 amino acids long. The germline CDR1 and CDR2 sequences are SEHNR and FQNEAQ (reference sequence). V was shortened by 5 bases and J by 1 base, with 11 bases between the two germline ends.

The gene calls are TRBV4-1 and TRBJ2-7, with D possibly being TRBD2 (7 bases). Germline-derived CDR1 and CDR2 are MGHRA and YSYEKL. This CDR3 has 17 residues. Trimming removed 1 base at V and 4 bases at J, with 20 bases between. The CDR3 DNA follows: TGCGCCAGCAGCCAAGGGCCCGAAGGGGGGGTGACATACGAGCAGTACTTC. This encodes CASSQGPEGGVTYEQYF.

This clone appeared a single time. The V gene is TRBV5-1, the J gene TRBJ1-2, with 10 bases aligning to TRBD1. This CDR3 comprises 15 residues. Germline loops: CDR1 SGHRS, CDR2 YFSETQ. The trim removed 4 bases at V and 9 bases at J, leaving 12 bases unmatched. The CDR3, as DNA: TGCGCCAGCAGCACCGCGGGACAGGGGCCCTCTAGCTACACCTTC. Translation gives CASSTAGQGPSSYTF.

Of note for this clone: A read error may produce the germline difference seen at one junction end. V and J are TRBV7-7 and TRBJ2-2, with TRBD1 matching over 9 bases. In germline, CDR1 is SSHAT, CDR2 FNYEAQ (reference sequence). The CDR3 length is 16 residues. The CDR3 spells CASSQGTGTNTGELFF. CDR3 DNA: TGTGCTAGCAGCCAAGGGACAGGGACGAACACCGGGGAGCTGTTTTTT. The variable domain in full, with the rest retrieved from reference TRBV7-7 and TRBJ2-2, is GAGVSQSPRYKVTKRGQDVTLRCDPISSHATLYWYQQALGQGPEFLTYFNYEAQPDKSGLPSDRFSAERPEGSISTLTIQRTEQRDSAMYRCASSQGTGTNTGELFFGEGSRLTVL.

This chain connects TRBV10-1 to TRBJ2-3; 7 bases line up with TRBD2. Per germline, CDR1 WNHNN and CDR2 SYGVQD (reference sequence). J lost 1 base, V lost 7 bases, and 8 bases had no gene match. The CDR3 runs to 15 residues. The CDR3 spells CASNPGSGGTDTQYF. CDR3 DNA: TGCGCCAGCAATCCAGGGAGCGGGGGCACAGATACGCAGTATTTT.

CDR3 amino acids: CASRDREPYGYTF. Here the CDR3 DNA reads TGTGCCAGCAGGGACAGGGAGCCCTATGGCTACACCTTC. V and J are TRBV6-5 and TRBJ1-2, with 8 bases aligning to TRBD1. Trimming removed 6 bases from V and 4 bases from J; junction bases left unmatched: 4. The germline V gene has CDR1 MNHEY and CDR2 SVGAGI. The CDR3 runs 13 residues.

The chain is built from TRBV28 and TRBJ2-5; 9 bases fit TRBD2. Germline V CDR1 and CDR2: MDHEN, SYDVKM. The junction had 5 bases not matched to a gene; V was cut back by 3 bases and J by 3 bases. The CDR3 is 15 amino acids. In DNA, the CDR3 is TGTGCCAGCAGTTTGGGAGGCGGGAGGGAAGAGACCCAGTACTTC. Translating it yields CASSLGGGREETQYF.

V is TRBV24-1 and J is TRBJ2-1, with 12 bases identical to TRBD2. Germline values: CDR1 KGHDR, CDR2 SFDVKD. This CDR3 comprises 17 residues. Unmatched junction bases numbered 10, after V lost 3 bases and J lost 8 bases. In DNA form, the CDR3 reads TGTGCCACCAGTGATCCCCCGGGCGCTAGCGGGGGGGATGAGCAGTTCTTC. Translating gives CATSDPPGASGGDEQFF.

This chain uses TRBV24-1 with TRBJ2-1, with D possibly being TRBD2 (5 bases). The CDR3 runs to 14 residues. V was pared by 5 bases and J by 3 bases, with 10 bases between. Germline V gives CDR1 KGHDR, CDR2 SFDVKD. The CDR3: CATSGSGNYNEQFF. The CDR3 DNA follows: TGTGCCACCAGTGGTTCGGGGAACTACAATGAGCAGTTCTTC.

This clone showed up just a few times. The chain carries TRBV4-1 and TRBJ2-1, with D unresolved. The germline V gene encodes CDR1 MGHRA and CDR2 YSYEKL. The V and J ends lost 4 bases and 0 bases respectively, with 13 bases between them. The CDR3 length is 16 residues. CDR3 coding DNA: TGCGCCAGCAGCCTAACCATACTTTTCTCCTACAATGAGCAGTTCTTC. This translates into CASSLTILFSYNEQFF.

The chain links TRBV2 to TRBJ1-5; TRBD1 agrees at 10 bases. Germline V lookup: CDR1 SNHLY, CDR2 FYNNEI. The CDR3 has 14 amino acids. V was pared by 6 bases and J by 2 bases, with 1 base of the junction left unmatched. CDR3 sequence reads: CASRGTGGNQPQHF. The CDR3 DNA is TGTGCCAGCAGAGGGACAGGGGGCAATCAGCCCCAGCATTTT.

This sequence joins TRBV13 and TRBJ2-1; the D gene is possibly TRBD1 (7 bases). The CDR3 runs 14 residues. The germline CDR1 and CDR2 sequences are PRHDT and FYEKMQ (reference sequence). V lost 3 bases and J 5 bases, leaving 11 bases between the germline ends. CDR3 sequence reads: CASSFRGEDNEQFF. The DNA for the CDR3 is TGTGCCAGCAGCTTCAGGGGGGAGGACAATGAGCAGTTCTTC.

The chain recombines TRBV6-5 with TRBJ1-1; 9 nucleotides agree with TRBD1. Germline loops: CDR1 MNHEY, CDR2 SVGAGI. This CDR3 is built from 13 residues. V was clipped by 10 bases and J by 3 bases; unmatched bases: 6. Here the CDR3 DNA reads TGTGCCACAGGGACAGGGAGGGACACTGAAGCTTTCTTT. This translates into CATGTGRDTEAFF.